This T cell receptor beta chain was observed in a study of cytomegalovirus exposure and HLA in healthy donors. The PCR was carried out with 60 Vbeta primers and 13 Jbeta primers. Clones were sequenced by immunoSEQ multiplex PCR, and TCRdb holds only the in-frame ones, with some missing. The sample has approximately 120,000 clones; 73% are singletons. Germline V gene data show CDR1 as MNHNS and CDR2 as SASEGT. V lost 3 bases to trimming and J lost 2 bases; unmatched junction nucleotides: 13. The CDR3 loop spans 18 amino acids. The source of this sequence is a man aged 55 to 69 in good health and CMV-seropositive. The specimen sequenced was PBMCs. The rearrangement joins TRBV6-1 to TRBJ1-3; TRBD1 agrees at 7 bases. The CDR3 DNA reads TGTGCCAGCAGTGAGAGGACAGGAAAACGGGGTGCTGGAAACACCATATATTTT. It codes for CASSERTGKRGAGNTIYF.